This TCR beta chain originates from a study of cytomegalovirus exposure and HLA in healthy donors. The CDR3 runs to 14 residues. The germline CDR1 and CDR2 sequences are SGHDT and YYEEEE. Trimming took 1 base from V and 5 from J, leaving 12 bases between them. This clone turned up a few times. Antigen unknown. This PCR relied on a set of 60 Vbeta primers and 13 Jbeta primers. Assay used: immunoSEQ multiplex PCR; TCRdb lists only in-frame clones, some missing. The sample has about 160,000 clones, 84% seen once; the top ten hold around 0.41%. The study, taken as a whole, reports: One variant, a missense change in DCLRE1C, was linked in a later analysis to TCR beta V- and J-gene trimming.

J is TRBJ1-1 and V is TRBV5-6, with D perhaps TRBD1 (6 bases). The origin of this receptor is a boy aged 2 to 10 in good health and CMV-seronegative. The sequenced material came from PBMCs. The CDR3 sequence: CASSLLGAGTEAFF. The CDR3, as DNA: TGTGCCAGCAGCTTGTTGGGGGCTGGGACTGAAGCTTTCTTT.